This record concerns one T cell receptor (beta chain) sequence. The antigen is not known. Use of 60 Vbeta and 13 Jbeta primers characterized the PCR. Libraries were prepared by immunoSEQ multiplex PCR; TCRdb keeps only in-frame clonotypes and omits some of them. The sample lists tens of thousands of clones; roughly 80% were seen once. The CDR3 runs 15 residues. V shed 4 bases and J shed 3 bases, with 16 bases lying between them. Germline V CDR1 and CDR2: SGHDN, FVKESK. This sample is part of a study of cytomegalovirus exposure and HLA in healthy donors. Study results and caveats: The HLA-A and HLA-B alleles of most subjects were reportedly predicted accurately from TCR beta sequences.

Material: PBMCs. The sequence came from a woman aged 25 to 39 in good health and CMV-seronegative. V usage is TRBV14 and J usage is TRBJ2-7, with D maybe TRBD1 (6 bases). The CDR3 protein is CASSRGGRQFYEQYF. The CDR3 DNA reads TGTGCCAGCAGCCGAGGGGGACGGCAGTTCTACGAGCAGTACTTC.